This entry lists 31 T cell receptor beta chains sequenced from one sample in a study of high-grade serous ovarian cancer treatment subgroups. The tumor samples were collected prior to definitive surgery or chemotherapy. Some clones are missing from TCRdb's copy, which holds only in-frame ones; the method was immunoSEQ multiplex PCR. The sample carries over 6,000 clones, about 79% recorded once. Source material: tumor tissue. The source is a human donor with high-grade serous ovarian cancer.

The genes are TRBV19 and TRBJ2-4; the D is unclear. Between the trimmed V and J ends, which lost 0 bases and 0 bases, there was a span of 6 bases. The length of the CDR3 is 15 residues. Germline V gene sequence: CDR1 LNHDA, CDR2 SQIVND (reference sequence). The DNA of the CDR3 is TGTGCCAGTAGTATAGATAGGACAGCCAAAAACATTCAGTACTTC. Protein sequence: CASSIDRTAKNIQYF. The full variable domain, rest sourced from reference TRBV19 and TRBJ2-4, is DGGITQSPKYLFRKEGQNVTLSCEQNLNHDAMYWYRQDPGQGLRLIYYSQIVNDFQKGDIAEGYSVSREKKESFPLTVTSAQKNPTAFYLCASSIDRTAKNIQYFGAGTRLSVL.

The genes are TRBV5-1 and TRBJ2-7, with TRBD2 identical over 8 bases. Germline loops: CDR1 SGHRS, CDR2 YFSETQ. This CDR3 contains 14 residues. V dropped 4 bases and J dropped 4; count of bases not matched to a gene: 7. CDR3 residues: CASSPGGARYEQYF. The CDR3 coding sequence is TGCGCCAGCAGCCCCGGGGGGGCTAGATACGAGCAGTACTTC.

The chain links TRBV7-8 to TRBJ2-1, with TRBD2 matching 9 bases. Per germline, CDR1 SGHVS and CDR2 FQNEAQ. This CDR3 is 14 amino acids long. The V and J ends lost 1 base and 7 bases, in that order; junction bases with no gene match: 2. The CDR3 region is CASSLGTSGNEQFF. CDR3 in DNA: TGTGCCAGCAGCTTAGGCACTAGCGGGAATGAGCAGTTCTTC.

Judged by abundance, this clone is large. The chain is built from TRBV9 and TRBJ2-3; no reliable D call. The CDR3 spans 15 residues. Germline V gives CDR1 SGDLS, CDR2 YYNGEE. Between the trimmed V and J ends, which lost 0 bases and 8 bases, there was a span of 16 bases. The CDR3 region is CASSVGIGGMGTQYF. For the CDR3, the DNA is TGTGCCAGCAGCGTAGGGATAGGTGGGATGGGTACGCAGTATTTT.

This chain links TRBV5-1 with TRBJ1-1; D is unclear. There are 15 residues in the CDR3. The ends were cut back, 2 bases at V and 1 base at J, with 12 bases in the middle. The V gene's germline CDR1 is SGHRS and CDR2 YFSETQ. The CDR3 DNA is TGCGCCAGCAGCTTAGCGGCGAGCCCGAACACTGAAGCTTTCTTT. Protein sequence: CASSLAASPNTEAFF.

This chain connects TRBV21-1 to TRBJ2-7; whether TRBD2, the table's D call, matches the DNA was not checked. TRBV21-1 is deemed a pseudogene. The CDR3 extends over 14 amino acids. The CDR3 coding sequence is TGTGCCAGCAGCCCTGGGAGGCTTTGCTACGAGCAGTACTTC. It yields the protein CASSPGRLCYEQYF.

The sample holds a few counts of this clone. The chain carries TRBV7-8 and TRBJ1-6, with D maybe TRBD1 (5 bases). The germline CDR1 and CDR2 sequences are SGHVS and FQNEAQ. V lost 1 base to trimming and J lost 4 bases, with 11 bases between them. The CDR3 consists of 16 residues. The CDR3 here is CASSLDGDPYNSPLHF. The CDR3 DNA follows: TGTGCCAGCAGCTTAGATGGGGACCCATATAATTCACCCCTCCACTTT. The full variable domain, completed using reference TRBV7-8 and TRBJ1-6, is GAGVSQSPRYKVAKRGQDVALRCDPISGHVSLFWYQQALGQGPEFLTYFQNEAQLDKSGLPSDRFFAERPEGSVSTLKIQRTQQEDSAVYLCASSLDGDPYNSPLHFGNGTRLTVT.

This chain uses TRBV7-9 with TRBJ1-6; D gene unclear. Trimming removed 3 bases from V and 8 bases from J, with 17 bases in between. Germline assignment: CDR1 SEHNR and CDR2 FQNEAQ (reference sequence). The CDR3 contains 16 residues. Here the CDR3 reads CASSLGPPGIYSPLHF. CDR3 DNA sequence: TGTGCCAGCAGCTTGGGTCCTCCTGGGATATATTCACCCCTCCACTTT.

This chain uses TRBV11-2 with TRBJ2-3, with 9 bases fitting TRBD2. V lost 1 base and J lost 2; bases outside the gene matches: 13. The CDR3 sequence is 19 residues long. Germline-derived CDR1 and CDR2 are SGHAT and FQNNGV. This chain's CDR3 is CASSLGKVAGARNTDTQYF. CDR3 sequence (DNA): TGTGCCAGCAGCTTAGGGAAGGTAGCGGGGGCGAGAAACACAGATACGCAGTATTTT.

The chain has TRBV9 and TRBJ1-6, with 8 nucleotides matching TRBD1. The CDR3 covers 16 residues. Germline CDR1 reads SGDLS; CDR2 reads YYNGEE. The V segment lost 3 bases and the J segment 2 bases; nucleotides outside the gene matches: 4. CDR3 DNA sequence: TGTGCCAGCAGCGGCGGACAGGGTCCCTATAATTCACCCCTCCACTTT. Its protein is CASSGGQGPYNSPLHF.

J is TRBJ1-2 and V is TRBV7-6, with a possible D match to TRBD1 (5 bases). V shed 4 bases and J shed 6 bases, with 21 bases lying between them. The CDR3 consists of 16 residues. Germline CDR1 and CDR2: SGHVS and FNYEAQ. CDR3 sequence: CASSSSPGPPFHGYTF. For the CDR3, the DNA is TGTGCCAGCAGCTCCTCCCCGGGACCACCTTTTCATGGCTACACCTTC.

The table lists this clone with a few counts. The CDR3 DNA reads TGTGCCAGCAGTTACGTGGGTTCTAACTATGGCTACACCTTC. This translates into CASSYVGSNYGYTF. The V call is TRBV6-5, the J call TRBJ1-2; D not certain. Between the trimmed V and J ends, which lost 2 bases and 0 bases, there was a span of 7 bases. Germline CDR1 reads MNHEY; CDR2 reads SVGAGI. The CDR3 has 14 residues.

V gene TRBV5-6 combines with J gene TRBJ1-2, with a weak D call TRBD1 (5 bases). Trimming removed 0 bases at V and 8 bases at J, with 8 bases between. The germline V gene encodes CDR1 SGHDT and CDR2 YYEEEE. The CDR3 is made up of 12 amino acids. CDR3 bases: TGTGCCAGCAGCTTGGGAAGGGGAGGCTACACCTTC. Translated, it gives CASSLGRGGYTF.

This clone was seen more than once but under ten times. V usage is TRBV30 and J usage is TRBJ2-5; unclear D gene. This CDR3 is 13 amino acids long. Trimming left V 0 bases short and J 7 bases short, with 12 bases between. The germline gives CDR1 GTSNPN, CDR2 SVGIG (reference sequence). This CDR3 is CAWSVHGRGTQYF. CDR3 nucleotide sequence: TGTGCCTGGAGTGTACATGGTCGAGGGACCCAGTACTTC.

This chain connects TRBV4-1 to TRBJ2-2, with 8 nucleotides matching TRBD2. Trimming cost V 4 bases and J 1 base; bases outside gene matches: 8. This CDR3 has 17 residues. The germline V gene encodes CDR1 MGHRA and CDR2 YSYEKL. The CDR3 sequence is CASSPDSGGGNTGELFF. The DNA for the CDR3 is TGCGCCAGCAGCCCCGATTCGGGAGGGGGGAACACCGGGGAGCTGTTTTTT.

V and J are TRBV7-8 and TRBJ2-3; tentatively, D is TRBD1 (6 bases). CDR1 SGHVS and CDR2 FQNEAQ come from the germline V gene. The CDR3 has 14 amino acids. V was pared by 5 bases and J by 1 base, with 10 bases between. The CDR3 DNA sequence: TGTGCCAGCAGCCCAGGGGTGGGCACAGATACGCAGTATTTT. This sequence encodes CASSPGVGTDTQYF.

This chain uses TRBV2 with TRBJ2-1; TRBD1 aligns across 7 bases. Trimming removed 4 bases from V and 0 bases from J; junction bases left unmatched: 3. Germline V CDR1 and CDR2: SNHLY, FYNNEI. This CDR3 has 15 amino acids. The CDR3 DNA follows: TGTGCCAGCAGTGGTCCAGGGGGCTCCTACAATGAGCAGTTCTTC. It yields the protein CASSGPGGSYNEQFF.

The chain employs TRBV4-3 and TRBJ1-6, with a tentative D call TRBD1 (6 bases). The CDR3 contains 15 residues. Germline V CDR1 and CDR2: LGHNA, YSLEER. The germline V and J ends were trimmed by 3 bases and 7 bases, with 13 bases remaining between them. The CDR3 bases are TGCGCCAGCAGCCAGGGGGCATCCCCAAATTCACCCCTCCACTTT. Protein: CASSQGASPNSPLHF.

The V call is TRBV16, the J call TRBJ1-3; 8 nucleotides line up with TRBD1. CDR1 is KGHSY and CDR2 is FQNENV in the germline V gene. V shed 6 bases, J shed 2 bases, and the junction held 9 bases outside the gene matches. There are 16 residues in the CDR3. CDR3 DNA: TGTGCCAGCAGAATGGTAACAGGGGGAACTGGAAACACCATATATTTT. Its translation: CASRMVTGGTGNTIYF.

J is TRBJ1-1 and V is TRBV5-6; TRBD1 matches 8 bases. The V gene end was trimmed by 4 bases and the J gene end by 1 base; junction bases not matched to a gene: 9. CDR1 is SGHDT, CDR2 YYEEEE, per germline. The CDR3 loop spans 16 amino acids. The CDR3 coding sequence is TGTGCCAGCAGCCCGCAATACAGGGGGGGGAACACTGAAGCTTTCTTT. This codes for CASSPQYRGGNTEAFF.

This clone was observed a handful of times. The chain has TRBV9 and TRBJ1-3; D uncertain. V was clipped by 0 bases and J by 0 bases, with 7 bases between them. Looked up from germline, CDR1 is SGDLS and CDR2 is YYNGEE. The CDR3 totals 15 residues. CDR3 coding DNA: TGTGCCAGCAGCGTAGACGGAGCCTCTGGAAACACCATATATTTT. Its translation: CASSVDGASGNTIYF.

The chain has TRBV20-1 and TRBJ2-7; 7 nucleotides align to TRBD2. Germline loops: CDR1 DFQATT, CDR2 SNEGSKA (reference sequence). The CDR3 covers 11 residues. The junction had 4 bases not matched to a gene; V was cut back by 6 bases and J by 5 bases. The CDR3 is CSALRGDEQYF. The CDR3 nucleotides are TGCAGTGCGCTTCGGGGGGACGAGCAGTACTTC.

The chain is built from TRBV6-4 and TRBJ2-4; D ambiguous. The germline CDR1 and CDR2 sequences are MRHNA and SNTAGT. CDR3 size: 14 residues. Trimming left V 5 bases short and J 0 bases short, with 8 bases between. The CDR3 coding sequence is TGTGCCAGCAGTAACATCCTAGCCAAAAACATTCAGTACTTC. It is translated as CASSNILAKNIQYF.

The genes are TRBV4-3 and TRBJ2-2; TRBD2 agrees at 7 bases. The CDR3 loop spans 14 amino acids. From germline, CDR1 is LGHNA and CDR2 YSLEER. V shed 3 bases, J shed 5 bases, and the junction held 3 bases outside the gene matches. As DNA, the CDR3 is TGCGCCAGCAGCCAGTGGGGGGGGACCGGGGAGCTGTTTTTT. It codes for CASSQWGGTGELFF.

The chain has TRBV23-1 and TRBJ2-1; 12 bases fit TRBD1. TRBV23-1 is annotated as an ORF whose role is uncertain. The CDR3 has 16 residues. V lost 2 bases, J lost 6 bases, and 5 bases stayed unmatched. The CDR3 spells CASSQPGQGAGNEQFF. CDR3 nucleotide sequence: TGCGCCAGCAGTCAACCGGGACAGGGGGCCGGCAATGAGCAGTTCTTC.

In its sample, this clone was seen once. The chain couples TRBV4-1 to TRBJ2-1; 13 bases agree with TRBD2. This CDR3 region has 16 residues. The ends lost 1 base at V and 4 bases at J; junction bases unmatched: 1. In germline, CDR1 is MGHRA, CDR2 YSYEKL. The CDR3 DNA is TGCGCCAGCAGCCAAGCACTAGCGGGGGGGTACAATGAGCAGTTCTTC. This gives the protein CASSQALAGGYNEQFF.

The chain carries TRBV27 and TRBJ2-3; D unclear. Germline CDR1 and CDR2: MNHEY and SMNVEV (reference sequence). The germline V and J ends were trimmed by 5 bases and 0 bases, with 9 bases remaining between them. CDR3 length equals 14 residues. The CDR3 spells CASSRASSTDTQYF. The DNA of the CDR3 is TGTGCCAGCAGTAGGGCTTCCAGCACAGATACGCAGTATTTT.

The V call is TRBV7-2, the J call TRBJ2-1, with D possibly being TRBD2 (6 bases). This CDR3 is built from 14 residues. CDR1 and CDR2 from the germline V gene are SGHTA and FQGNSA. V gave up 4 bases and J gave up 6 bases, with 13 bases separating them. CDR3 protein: CASSYPGTPNEQFF. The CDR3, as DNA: TGTGCCAGCAGCTACCCCGGGACTCCCAATGAGCAGTTCTTC.

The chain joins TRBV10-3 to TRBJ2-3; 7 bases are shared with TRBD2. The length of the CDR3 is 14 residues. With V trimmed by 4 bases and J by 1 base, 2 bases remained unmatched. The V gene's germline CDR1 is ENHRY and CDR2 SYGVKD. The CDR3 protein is CAISGREGTDTQYF. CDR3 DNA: TGTGCCATCAGTGGTCGGGAGGGCACAGATACGCAGTATTTT.

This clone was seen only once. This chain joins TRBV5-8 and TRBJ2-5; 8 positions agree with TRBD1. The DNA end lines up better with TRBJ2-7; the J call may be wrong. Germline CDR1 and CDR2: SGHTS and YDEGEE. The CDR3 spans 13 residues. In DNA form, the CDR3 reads TGTGCCAGCAGCCGGACAGGGTCCTACGAGCAGTACTTC. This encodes CASSRTGSYEQYF.

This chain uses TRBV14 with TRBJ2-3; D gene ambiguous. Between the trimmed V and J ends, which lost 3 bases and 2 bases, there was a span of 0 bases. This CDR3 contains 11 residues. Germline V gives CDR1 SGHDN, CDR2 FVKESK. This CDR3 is CASSHTDTQYF. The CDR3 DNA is TGTGCCAGCAGCCACACAGATACGCAGTATTTT.